This entry lists 29 T cell receptor beta chains sequenced from one sample in a study of T cell responses to AZD1222 COVID-19 vaccine. Data came from immunoSEQ multiplex PCR; TCRdb stores just in-frame clones and leaves some out. The top ten clones hold approximately 5.2% of a sample with around 83,000 clones, under 95% of them seen once. This sample comprised peripheral blood, obtained on day 0 of AZD1222 vaccination. Every receptor here comes from an adult in good health.

This chain connects TRBV3-1 (or the pseudogene TRBV3-2) to TRBJ2-6; the D gene could be TRBD1 or TRBD2 (5 bases each). Between the trimmed V and J ends, which lost 5 bases and 3 bases, there was a span of 11 bases. The CDR3 runs to 15 residues. Germline values: CDR1 LGHDT, CDR2 YNNKEL (reference sequence). CDR3 sequence (DNA): TGTGCCAGCAGCGGTCGGGGCGGTGGGGCCAACGTCCTGACTTTC. Its translation: CASSGRGGGANVLTF.

The chain recombines TRBV11-2 with TRBJ2-5, with TRBD1 identical over 7 bases. Germline V gene lookup returns CDR1 SGHAT and CDR2 FQNNGV. CDR3 length: 16 residues. V gave up 0 bases and J gave up 1 base; unmatched junction bases: 5. The CDR3 protein is CASSLELTGVQETQYF. CDR3 bases: TGTGCCAGCAGCTTAGAGCTAACAGGGGTCCAAGAGACCCAGTACTTC.

This chain links TRBV5-6 with TRBJ2-5; 9 nucleotides agree with TRBD1. CDR3 length equals 16 residues. Germline V gives CDR1 SGHDT, CDR2 YYEEEE. V lost 4 bases and J lost 4; bases outside the gene matches: 11. The CDR3 DNA sequence: TGTGCCAGCAGCCCCCACCCCGGGACAGGGCCAGAGACCCAGTACTTC. This sequence encodes CASSPHPGTGPETQYF.

This rearrangement joins TRBV27 to TRBJ2-7; perhaps TRBD1 as D (6 bases). This CDR3 region has 14 residues. Deletions cut 5 bases from V and 3 bases from J, with 14 bases between. CDR1 MNHEY and CDR2 SMNVEV come from the germline V gene (reference sequence). CDR3: CASSPVGAGYEQYF. The CDR3 nucleotides are TGTGCCAGCAGTCCTGTGGGGGCGGGCTACGAGCAGTACTTC.

This chain uses TRBV7-2 with TRBJ1-6, with a possible D match to TRBD1 (5 bases). V lost 5 bases and J 9 bases, leaving 14 bases between the germline ends. CDR3 size: 14 residues. Germline V CDR1 and CDR2: SGHTA, FQGNSA. The CDR3 bases are TGTGCCAGCAGCCCTGGGACGTGGGGTTCACCCCTCCACTTT. This translates into CASSPGTWGSPLHF.

The J gene is TRBJ1-2, the V gene TRBV28; maybe TRBD1 (5 bases). Germline V gives CDR1 MDHEN, CDR2 SYDVKM. V lost 9 bases and J lost 0, with 8 bases in between. The CDR3 spans 12 residues. CDR3 DNA sequence: TGTGCCAGTCAAGGGGCTAACTATGGCTACACCTTC. It specifies CASQGANYGYTF.

The V gene is TRBV6-1, the J gene TRBJ2-6, with 7 bases lining up with TRBD1. The V segment lost 6 bases and the J segment 0 bases; nucleotides outside the gene matches: 14. Germline CDR1 reads MNHNS; CDR2 reads SASEGT. This CDR3 spans 19 amino acids. The DNA for the CDR3 is TGTGCCAGCAGAGAAAGGCTACCGGGACAGTCCTCTGGGGCCAACGTCCTGACTTTC. It specifies CASRERLPGQSSGANVLTF.

Only one count was recorded for this clone. V is TRBV19 and J is TRBJ2-3, with a possible D match to TRBD2 (5 bases). Trimming took off 7 bases at V and 8 bases at J, with 13 bases between the two ends. The CDR3 spans 12 residues. Germline V gene lookup returns CDR1 LNHDA and CDR2 SQIVND (reference sequence). CDR3 loop: CASTEGRGTQYF. CDR3 coding DNA: TGTGCCAGTACCGAGGGCCGCGGTACGCAGTATTTT.

V gene TRBV30 combines with J gene TRBJ2-3; no definite D call. The CDR3 contains 11 residues. Trimming pared 0 bases from V and 7 bases from J, leaving 5 bases between. Germline CDR1 and CDR2: GTSNPN and SVGIG (reference sequence). CDR3 sequence (DNA): TGTGCCTGGAGTGTCCAGAATACGCAGTATTTT. Encoded protein: CAWSVQNTQYF.

This clone appeared a few times. The gene calls are TRBV7-9 and TRBJ1-4; perhaps TRBD1 as D (5 bases). The CDR3 spans 16 residues. The germline V gene has CDR1 SEHNR and CDR2 FQNEAQ (reference sequence). V lost 4 bases, J lost 3 bases, and 15 bases lay in between. CDR3 sequence reads: CASSSQGGAANEKLFF. The CDR3 DNA reads as TGTGCCAGCAGCTCTCAGGGCGGCGCAGCTAATGAAAAACTGTTTTTT.

This sequence joins TRBV6-2 or TRBV6-3 and TRBJ1-1, with D uncertain. Trimming cost V 2 bases and J 5 bases, with 18 bases left between them. Germline lookup yields CDR1 MNHEY and CDR2 SVGEGT. The CDR3 loop spans 16 amino acids. The CDR3 protein is CASSYDRLTQRTEAFF. The CDR3 bases are TGTGCCAGCAGTTACGACCGACTGACTCAGAGGACTGAAGCTTTCTTT.

V usage is TRBV28 and J usage is TRBJ1-1, with TRBD1 matching over 8 bases. The junction had 8 bases not matched to a gene; V was cut back by 4 bases and J by 1 base. Germline values: CDR1 MDHEN, CDR2 SYDVKM. CDR3 length: 16 residues. CDR3 region: CASSSRTGRRNTEAFF. CDR3 nucleotide sequence: TGTGCCAGCAGTTCCCGGACAGGGCGTAGGAACACTGAAGCTTTCTTT.

The chain uses TRBV25-1 and TRBJ2-1; TRBD2 aligns across 11 bases. The germline V gene has CDR1 MGHDK and CDR2 SYGVNS. There are 16 residues in the CDR3. Trimming at V came to 3 bases and at J to 6 bases, leaving 7 bases not matched to a gene. The CDR3 spells CASSDLAGGPGNEQFF. CDR3 sequence (DNA): TGTGCCAGCAGTGACCTAGCGGGGGGTCCGGGCAATGAGCAGTTCTTC. Looking up the rest from reference TRBV25-1 and TRBJ2-1 gives the full variable domain: EADIYQTPRYLVIGTGKKITLECSQTMGHDKMYWYQQDPGMELHLIHYSYGVNSTEKGDLSSESTVSRIRTEHFPLTLESARPSHTSQYLCASSDLAGGPGNEQFFGPGTRLTVL.

The DNA for the CDR3 is TGTGCCAGCAGCTCTACGCCGGACAGGGAGAGCATTCAGTACTTC. It specifies CASSSTPDRESIQYF. The rearrangement links TRBV5-6 to TRBJ2-4, with 8 bases fitting TRBD1. The V gene end was trimmed by 3 bases and the J gene end by 9 bases; junction bases not matched to a gene: 11. CDR3 length: 15 amino acids. Germline V gene lookup returns CDR1 SGHDT and CDR2 YYEEEE.

V is TRBV4-1 and J is TRBJ1-1; D is perhaps TRBD1 (5 bases). Germline values: CDR1 MGHRA, CDR2 YSYEKL. V was pared by 6 bases and J by 7 bases, with 18 bases between. CDR3 length: 14 residues. This CDR3 is CASRPTVGNDEAFF. CDR3 bases: TGCGCCAGCAGGCCGACAGTAGGGAATGATGAAGCTTTCTTT.

The chain has TRBV7-2 and TRBJ2-3; 15 bases map to TRBD2. The CDR3 loop spans 17 amino acids. CDR1 and CDR2 from the germline V gene are SGHTA and FQGNSA. The J segment lost 7 bases and the V segment lost 1 base, leaving 6 bases of the junction unmatched. The CDR3 reads CASSLVGTSGGWNTQYF. The CDR3 DNA reads TGTGCCAGCAGCTTAGTTGGGACTAGCGGGGGGTGGAATACGCAGTATTTT.

This chain connects TRBV19 to TRBJ1-5; 9 bases match TRBD1. This CDR3 region has 15 residues. Germline trimming cut 6 bases from V and 1 base from J; bases unmatched to any gene: 4. CDR1 is LNHDA, CDR2 SQIVND, per germline (reference sequence). The CDR3, as DNA: TGTGCCAGTAGCCCGGACAGGGGAAGCAATCAGCCCCAGCATTTT. This gives the protein CASSPDRGSNQPQHF. The full variable domain, rest sourced from reference TRBV19 and TRBJ1-5, is DGGITQSPKYLFRKEGQNVTLSCEQNLNHDAMYWYRQDPGQGLRLIYYSQIVNDFQKGDIAEGYSVSREKKESFPLTVTSAQKNPTAFYLCASSPDRGSNQPQHFGDGTRLSIL.

The rearrangement links TRBV19 to TRBJ1-2; no firm D call. The CDR3 length is 14 residues. Germline CDR1 LNHDA, CDR2 SQIVND (reference sequence). V was pared by 5 bases and J by 2 bases, with 12 bases between. The CDR3 nucleotides are TGTGCCAGTAGTTCGCGGACGGTAAACTATGGCTACACCTTC. This encodes CASSSRTVNYGYTF.

V gene TRBV28 combines with J gene TRBJ2-2; TRBD1 aligns across 12 bases. Germline V CDR1 and CDR2: MDHEN, SYDVKM. J was trimmed by 6 bases and V by 5 bases; bases with no gene match: 13. The CDR3 spans 18 residues. The CDR3 loop is CASSPAGTGGFRAGELFF. CDR3 sequence (DNA): TGTGCCAGCAGTCCGGCCGGGACAGGGGGCTTTAGGGCCGGGGAGCTGTTTTTT. Based on the CDR3 plus reference TRBV28 and TRBJ2-2, the full variable domain is DVKVTQSSRYLVKRTGEKVFLECVQDMDHENMFWYRQDPGLGLRLIYFSYDVKMKEKGDIPEGYSVSREKKERFSLILESASTNQTSMYLCASSPAGTGGFRAGELFFGEGSRLTVL.

The chain joins TRBV18 to TRBJ2-7; D remains ambiguous. The CDR3 totals 12 residues. V shed 5 bases and J shed 6 bases, with 11 bases lying between them. CDR1 is KGHSH, CDR2 LQKENI, per germline. In DNA form, the CDR3 reads TGTGCCAGCTCATCGGACCTAACCGAGCAGTACTTC. As protein: CASSSDLTEQYF.

This chain uses TRBV3-1 (or the pseudogene TRBV3-2) with TRBJ2-3; 8 bases match TRBD2. The CDR3 contains 17 residues. Germline V gene lookup returns CDR1 LGHDT and CDR2 YNNKEL (reference sequence). V dropped 1 base and J dropped 4; count of bases not matched to a gene: 10. CDR3 sequence: CASSQVLAGGGADTQYF. CDR3 nucleotide sequence: TGTGCCAGCAGCCAAGTTCTAGCGGGCGGTGGGGCAGATACGCAGTATTTT.

This chain uses TRBV29-1 with TRBJ2-7; 7 bases fit TRBD1. Germline CDR1 SQVTM, CDR2 ANQGSEA. The trim removed 2 bases at V and 6 bases at J, leaving 10 bases unmatched. CDR3 size: 14 residues. The CDR3 spells CSVERGPGAGEQYF. CDR3 coding DNA: TGCAGCGTTGAAAGGGGGCCCGGGGCTGGCGAGCAGTACTTC.

The rearrangement links TRBV11-3 to TRBJ2-1; D remains unclear. V was shortened by 2 bases and J by 16 bases, with 15 bases between the two germline ends. The CDR3 is 12 amino acids. Germline V gene data show CDR1 as SGHNT and CDR2 as YENEEA. The CDR3 region is CASSLMGPVPFF. The CDR3 DNA reads TGTGCCAGCAGCTTAATGGGCCCGGTCCCCTTCTTC. Drawing the rest from reference TRBV11-3 and TRBJ2-1, the complete variable domain is EAGVVQSPRYKIIEKKQPVAFWCNPISGHNTLYWYLQNLGQGPELLIRYENEEAVDDSQLPKDRFSAERLKGVDSTLKIQPAELGDSAVYLCASSLMGPVPFFGPGTRLTVL.

The chain links TRBV4-1 to TRBJ2-1, with TRBD2 matching 10 bases. The CDR3 is 13 residues long. With 4 bases clipped from V and 9 bases from J, the junction kept 3 bases outside the gene matches. Germline CDR1 is MGHRA and CDR2 is YSYEKL. The CDR3 here is CASSPIAGGEQFF. In nucleotides, the CDR3 is TGCGCCAGCAGCCCGATAGCGGGAGGTGAGCAGTTCTTC.

The rearrangement joins TRBV9 to TRBJ2-5; 12 bases are shared with TRBD1. Per the germline V gene, CDR1 is SGDLS and CDR2 is YYNGEE. The length of the CDR3 is 16 residues. Losses at the gene ends were 3 bases for V and 5 bases for J; bases not matched to a gene: 8. DNA for the CDR3: TGTGCCAGCAGCGCCCAAGGGACAGGGGGCAAGGAGACCCAGTACTTC. Translation: CASSAQGTGGKETQYF.

This chain uses TRBV30 with TRBJ2-1; no clear D. This CDR3 spans 16 amino acids. Germline CDR1 GTSNPN, CDR2 SVGIG (reference sequence). Trimming shortened V by 0 bases and J by 0 bases, and 12 bases separated the two germline ends. CDR3 residues: CAWSVLYTSSYNEQFF. The CDR3 DNA sequence: TGTGCCTGGAGTGTACTTTACACGAGCTCCTACAATGAGCAGTTCTTC.

V and J are TRBV7-3 and TRBJ1-4; D might be TRBD1 (5 bases). CDR1 and CDR2 (germline): SGHTA, FQGTGA. The CDR3 has 13 residues. The V end was cut by 5 bases, the J end by 7 bases, with 11 bases between. In DNA form, the CDR3 reads TGTGCCAGCAGCCCCAGGGAGGGTGAAAAACTGTTTTTT. Translation: CASSPREGEKLFF.

A single count supports this clone. This sequence joins TRBV24-1 and TRBJ2-7, with D possibly being TRBD1 (6 bases). The germline gives CDR1 KGHDR, CDR2 SFDVKD. The length of the CDR3 is 13 residues. The V end was cut by 4 bases, the J end by 4 bases, with 10 bases between. The CDR3 sequence is CATSDPRGYEQYF. CDR3 in DNA: TGTGCCACCAGTGACCCCAGGGGATACGAGCAGTACTTC.

V is TRBV5-8 and J is TRBJ2-1, with TRBD2 matching over 13 bases. Trimming cost V 2 bases and J 8 bases; bases outside gene matches: 7. Germline V gene data show CDR1 as SGHTS and CDR2 as YDEGEE. The CDR3 runs to 16 residues. CDR3 loop: CASSFSGTSGMDEQFF. The CDR3 coding sequence is TGTGCCAGCAGCTTCTCCGGGACTAGCGGGATGGATGAGCAGTTCTTC.